The sequence of this T cell receptor (beta chain) was determined in a study of blood T cell repertoires in COVID-19. Profiled with immunoSEQ multiplex PCR; TCRdb holds only in-frame clones, not every one. The table includes approximately 260,000 clones, around 85% detected once. The germline V gene has CDR1 SGDLS and CDR2 YYNGEE. The CDR3 is 16 amino acids. Trimming at V came to 0 bases and at J to 4 bases, leaving 5 bases not matched to a gene. This sequence joins TRBV9 and TRBJ1-4; 8 nucleotides align to TRBD1. Sequences were obtained from peripheral blood. This sequence was found in a woman of 80 years or more with acute or convalescent COVID-19. As DNA, the CDR3 is TGTGCCAGCAGCGTAGGTTCCGGACAGGGTAATGAAAAACTGTTTTTT. This translates into CASSVGSGQGNEKLFF.